A selection of T cell receptor beta chains follows, all from one sample in a study of blood T cell repertoires in COVID-19. Generated by immunoSEQ multiplex PCR, the TCRdb table keeps only in-frame clones and is missing some. Counted here are about 120,000 clones, 90% occurring once; the ten biggest clones make up 4% to 5%. Sequenced input: peripheral blood. Receptors originate from a man aged 55 to 70 with COVID-19, enrolled during active disease. Both conserved end residues are part of each CDR3. D genes are given only for firm matches. Size is stated for part of the rows, as once, few or many counts, or as a class when the clone is expanded.

TRBV11-3	once	TRBD1	TRBJ2-7	TGTGCCAGCAGCGGGGACAGATATGGCGAGCAGTACTTC	CASSGDRYGEQYF
TRBV4-3	-	TRBD2	TRBJ2-1	TGCGCCAGCAGCCAAGAGGGCGGGAGGGGGATCAATGAGCAGTTCTTC	CASSQEGGRGINEQFF
TRBV7-3	-	TRBD1	TRBJ1-6	TGTGCCAGCAGCCAGGGGGCAGTTAATTCACCCCTCCACTTT	CASSQGAVNSPLHF
TRBV7-9	-	-	TRBJ1-1	TGTGCCAGCAAACCGCAGGGTCGGACTGAAGCTTTCTTT	CASKPQGRTEAFF
TRBV6-5	-	TRBD2	TRBJ2-1	TGTGCCAGCAGTTACTCGGTGACTAGCGGTTTAGAGCAGTTCTTC	CASSYSVTSGLEQFF
TRBV4-1	once	TRBD2	TRBJ2-2	TGCGCCAGCAGCCAAGAGGGGAGACTAGCGGGAAACACCGGGGAGCTGTTTTTT	CASSQEGRLAGNTGELFF
TRBV7-9	-	-	TRBJ2-7	TGTGCCAGCAGCTTACTGTCAGGGGAAATGTACGAGCAGTACTTC	CASSLLSGEMYEQYF
TRBV15	-	-	TRBJ2-7	TGTGCCACCAGCGGGGGGGCAAAATCGGAACTCTACGAGCAGTACTTC	CATSGGAKSELYEQYF
TRBV7-9	-	TRBD2	TRBJ2-2	TGTGCCAGCAGTGTGACTAGCGGGGACTTCACCGGGGAGCTGTTTTTT	CASSVTSGDFTGELFF
TRBV2	-	TRBD2	TRBJ2-2	TGTGCCAGCAGTGCACTAGCGGGACAGAACACCGGGGAGCTGTTTTTT	CASSALAGQNTGELFF
TRBV30	-	-	TRBJ1-1	TGTGCCTGGGCATCGGGCAGGGAAAACACTGAAGCTTTCTTT	CAWASGRENTEAFF
TRBV20-1	-	-	TRBJ2-3	TGCAGTGCTAGTAGGAGGAGCACAGATACGCAGTATTTT	CSASRRSTDTQYF
TRBV12-5	-	-	TRBJ1-5	TGTGCTAGTGGTTTGAACCCTCTAAAGGGGGAAGGGCAGCCCCAGCATTTT	CASGLNPLKGEGQPQHF
TRBV18	few	TRBD1	TRBJ2-1	TGTGCCAGCTCACCATTGCCGCAGGGGGCCTACAATGAGCAGTTCTTC	CASSPLPQGAYNEQFF
TRBV14	-	-	TRBJ2-1	TGTGCCAGCAGCCAAGATGAGGGCAAACCTTACAATGAGCAGTTCTTC	CASSQDEGKPYNEQFF
TRBV18	-	TRBD1	TRBJ1-5	TGTGCCAGCTCATCTTTGACAGGGGGGGATCAGCCCCAGCATTTT	CASSSLTGGDQPQHF
TRBV2	-	-	TRBJ2-5	TGTGCCAGCAGTGTTGAGGGAGGAAAAGAGACCCAGTACTTC	CASSVEGGKETQYF
TRBV29-1	-	-	TRBJ2-7	TGCAGCGTAGGCACCGGGAACGAGCAGTACTTC	CSVGTGNEQYF
TRBV9	-	TRBD1	TRBJ2-1	TGTGCCACCGGGACAGAGGCCTACAATGAGCAGTTCTTC	CATGTEAYNEQFF
TRBV5-1	-	-	TRBJ2-2	TGCGCCAGCAGCTTGTCTCCCAGGCCGGACACCGGGGAGCTGTTTTTT	CASSLSPRPDTGELFF
TRBV9	-	TRBD2	TRBJ2-5	TGTGCCAGCAGCGTAGGGGTGGGAGGGCCGTCCGAGACCCAGTACTTC	CASSVGVGGPSETQYF
TRBV18	-	TRBD2	TRBJ2-3	TGTGCCAGCTCAGGAGCTAGCGGTACTAGCACAGATACGCAGTATTTT	CASSGASGTSTDTQYF
TRBV28	-	-	TRBJ1-5	TGTGCCAGCAGTTTTGGAGAGCCCCAGCATTTT	CASSFGEPQHF
TRBV28	-	TRBD1	TRBJ1-3	TGTGCCAGCAGTGGGGGACAGACCCCGGAGAACACCATATATTTT	CASSGGQTPENTIYF
TRBV11-2	few	TRBD1	TRBJ2-3	TGTGCCAGCAGCCCGAACAGGGGTGTGGTAACAGATACGCAGTATTTT	CASSPNRGVVTDTQYF
TRBV29-1	-	TRBD1	TRBJ1-2	TGCAGCGTCTATGGACAGGGGGATGTGTCTGGCTACACCTTC	CSVYGQGDVSGYTF
TRBV24-1	-	-	TRBJ2-5	TGTGCCACCAGTGATCTAACCGGGATTCCCGTCGTAGAGACCCAGTACTTC	CATSDLTGIPVVETQYF
TRBV19	-	TRBD1	TRBJ2-5	TGTGCCAGTAGTACTCGCAGGGGGCGCGGGGAGACCCAGTACTTC	CASSTRRGRGETQYF
TRBV24-1	-	-	TRBJ1-5	TGTGCCACCAGTGACAATCGACAGAACAATCAGCCCCAGCATTTT	CATSDNRQNNQPQHF
TRBV6-2/TRBV6-3	-	TRBD1	TRBJ1-2	TGTGCCAGCAGTTATACTGGGACAGGGTTCGGCTACACCTTC	CASSYTGTGFGYTF
TRBV7-6	-	-	TRBJ1-2	TGTGCCAGCAGCTTAGGGCCAGCGTCAACCTATGGCTACACCTTC	CASSLGPASTYGYTF
TRBV28	-	-	TRBJ1-5	TGTGCCAGCAGTTCCCCCGGCGGCCTTAGCAATCAGCCCCAGCATTTT	CASSSPGGLSNQPQHF
TRBV5-1	-	TRBD2	TRBJ2-3	TGCGCCAGCAGCCCTGGACTAGCTCAAGATACGCAGTATTTT	CASSPGLAQDTQYF
TRBV11-3	-	-	TRBJ1-4	TGTGCCAGCAGTTCATGGAGGGGTGAAAAACTGTTTTTT	CASSSWRGEKLFF
TRBV16	-	-	TRBJ2-7	TGTGCCAGCAGCCAGACTACCTACGAGCAGTACTTC	CASSQTTYEQYF
TRBV7-2	-	-	TRBJ2-2	TGTGCCAGCAGCTTAGTCAGTGACACCGGGGAGCTGTTTTTT	CASSLVSDTGELFF
TRBV11-3	-	-	TRBJ2-4	TGTGCCAGCAGCCCAAGGGGGGCTAGCGGCAAAGTCATTCAGTACTTC	CASSPRGASGKVIQYF
TRBV5-6	-	TRBD1	TRBJ1-2	TGTGCCAGCAGCCCTCCCCGGACAGGGCAAAAGGGCTACACCTTC	CASSPPRTGQKGYTF
TRBV28	-	TRBD1	TRBJ1-4	TGTGCCAGCAGGGTCGGGCCGTGGACAGGGCTTTTTTCTGAAAAACTGTTTTTT	CASRVGPWTGLFSEKLFF
TRBV6-1	once	TRBD1	TRBJ2-5	TGTGCCAGCAGTGAAGCTCGGGACAGCCAAGAGACCCAGTACTTC	CASSEARDSQETQYF
TRBV5-1	-	-	TRBJ1-2	TGCGCCAGCAGCGCCACAGGGTCAACTAACTATGGCTACACCTTC	CASSATGSTNYGYTF
TRBV18	-	TRBD2	TRBJ2-3	TGTGCCAGCTTCCAACGGTCTAGCGGGAGGGGAACAGATACGCAGTATTTT	CASFQRSSGRGTDTQYF
TRBV9	-	TRBD1	TRBJ1-2	TGTGCCAGCAGCGGTCCGGGACAGGGGGCGCTTGTCTCTCTTGGCTACACCTTC	CASSGPGQGALVSLGYTF
TRBV25-1	few	TRBD1	TRBJ1-1	TGTGCCAGCAGTAGGCGACAGGGGCCCACTGAAGCTTTCTTT	CASSRRQGPTEAFF